Below, one T cell receptor beta chain is given with its context. What it binds is unknown. TCRdb's table, derived via immunoSEQ multiplex PCR, lists solely in-frame clones and lacks some. Of about 54,000 clones in the sample, about four fifths are singletons; the top ten hold 20%. This sample is part of a study of T cells in localized non-small cell lung cancer. Study-level results: Turning up in adjacent lung were a median around 60 of the top 100 tumor clones.

This CDR3 comprises 15 residues. V lost 2 bases, J lost 6 bases, and 6 bases stayed unmatched. Germline V gene sequence: CDR1 SGHVS, CDR2 FNYEAQ. This receptor was taken from a female donor at least 60 years old with stage II squamous cell lung carcinoma. The chain couples TRBV7-6 to TRBJ1-5; TRBD1 matches at 8 bases. The sequences come from peripheral blood, collected before any cancer treatment. For the CDR3, the DNA is TGTGCCAGCAGCTTATCTCAGGGGGCGAGTCAGCCCCAGCATTTT. It is translated as CASSLSQGASQPQHF.